These 21 T cell receptor beta chains came from one sample sequenced in a study of blood T cell repertoires in COVID-19. Libraries were prepared by immunoSEQ multiplex PCR; TCRdb keeps only in-frame clonotypes and omits some of them. The sample yields around 700,000 clones, 80% to 90% seen once. The sample comprised peripheral blood. The receptor set was obtained from a woman aged 18-35 years with acute or convalescent COVID-19.

This clone was counted once. The chain couples TRBV4-1 to TRBJ1-4, with unresolved D. Trimming took 1 base from V and 10 from J, leaving 13 bases between them. CDR3 size: 14 residues. The germline CDR1 and CDR2 sequences are MGHRA and YSYEKL. CDR3 in amino acids: CASSQGGLSGKLFF. The CDR3 bases are TGCGCCAGCAGCCAAGGAGGGCTTAGCGGAAAACTGTTTTTT.

This chain links TRBV19 with TRBJ2-5; the match to TRBD1 covers 9 bases. Germline lookup yields CDR1 LNHDA and CDR2 SQIVND (reference sequence). This CDR3 has 17 amino acids. V shed 3 bases, J shed 5 bases, and the junction held 13 bases outside the gene matches. The CDR3 DNA is TGTGCCAGTAGTATCCCTGTACAGGGGGCGAATTTGGAGACCCAGTACTTC. Its translation: CASSIPVQGANLETQYF. The variable domain in full, with the rest retrieved from reference TRBV19 and TRBJ2-5, is DGGITQSPKYLFRKEGQNVTLSCEQNLNHDAMYWYRQDPGQGLRLIYYSQIVNDFQKGDIAEGYSVSREKKESFPLTVTSAQKNPTAFYLCASSIPVQGANLETQYFGPGTRLLVL.

The rearrangement joins TRBV9 to TRBJ2-1, with no clear D. Per the germline V gene, CDR1 is SGDLS and CDR2 is YYNGEE. The CDR3 runs to 12 residues. Deletions cut 3 bases from V and 6 bases from J, with 7 bases between. For the CDR3, the DNA is TGTGCCAGCAGCGGCGGCTCCAATGAGCAGTTCTTC. This gives the protein CASSGGSNEQFF.

V gene TRBV7-8 combines with J gene TRBJ2-7, with TRBD2 matching 10 bases. After removal of 5 bases from V and 4 bases from J, the junction contained 11 bases not matched to a gene. Germline V gene lookup returns CDR1 SGHVS and CDR2 FQNEAQ. The CDR3 runs to 16 residues. This CDR3 is CASSPQGGAGGYEQYF. The CDR3 DNA reads TGTGCCAGCAGCCCGCAGGGGGGAGCGGGGGGGTACGAGCAGTACTTC.

The chain combines TRBV7-9 with TRBJ1-2; TRBD1 aligns across 9 bases. The CDR3 runs 15 residues. Germline CDR1 SEHNR, CDR2 FQNEAQ (reference sequence). The junction had 4 bases not matched to a gene; V was cut back by 1 base and J by 4 bases. The DNA for the CDR3 is TGTGCCAGCAGCTTAGGGACAGGGGAAGGCTATGGCTACACCTTC. Protein: CASSLGTGEGYGYTF.

The chain carries TRBV7-3 and TRBJ2-3; 11 bases are shared with TRBD2. The CDR3 is 14 residues long. The ends lost 4 bases at V and 5 bases at J; junction bases unmatched: 2. Germline assignment: CDR1 SGHTA and CDR2 FQGTGA. The CDR3 DNA follows: TGTGCCAGCAGCTCCGGACTAGCGGGAGATACGCAGTATTTT. It translates to CASSSGLAGDTQYF.

The chain couples TRBV6-6 to TRBJ1-3; D call uncertain. CDR1 MNHNY and CDR2 SVGAGI come from the germline V gene (reference sequence). The V end was cut by 6 bases, the J end by 0 bases, with 9 bases between. This CDR3 comprises 14 residues. This chain's CDR3 is CASSEALSGNTIYF. The CDR3 DNA sequence: TGTGCCAGCAGCGAGGCTCTCTCTGGAAACACCATATATTTT.

The chain uses TRBV25-1 and TRBJ1-1; D gene ambiguous. The CDR3 contains 15 residues. With 2 bases removed from V and 8 bases from J, the gap between germline ends came to 18 bases. The germline V gene encodes CDR1 MGHDK and CDR2 SYGVNS. CDR3 DNA sequence: TGTGCCAGCAGTGAACCATCCCGACGGCGGCGGGAAGCTTTCTTT. This codes for CASSEPSRRRREAFF.

This clone was counted a few times. This chain uses TRBV5-1 with TRBJ2-7; 7 nucleotides align to TRBD1. This CDR3 comprises 15 residues. Trimming removed 4 bases from V and 2 bases from J; junction bases left unmatched: 9. CDR1 and CDR2 from the germline V gene are SGHRS and YFSETQ. The CDR3: CASSLDRPTTYEQYF. CDR3 DNA sequence: TGCGCCAGCAGCCTGGACAGGCCCACTACCTACGAGCAGTACTTC.

The chain has TRBV10-1 and TRBJ1-6; a weak D match, TRBD1 (5 bases). From germline, CDR1 is WNHNN and CDR2 SYGVQD (reference sequence). The CDR3 covers 14 residues. Trimming took off 7 bases at V and 7 bases at J, with 14 bases between the two ends. CDR3 in amino acids: CASNPQERNSPLHF. CDR3 DNA: TGCGCCAGCAACCCACAGGAACGGAATTCACCCCTCCACTTT.

The table lists this clone with a count of one. The CDR3 bases are TGTGCCAGCAGTTACAGGGGGTCGATTAACTATGGCTACACCTTC. This codes for CASSYRGSINYGYTF. V usage is TRBV6-5 and J usage is TRBJ1-2, with D possibly TRBD1 on 6 matching bases. V was trimmed by 2 bases and J by 1 base, leaving 11 bases between them. This CDR3 has 15 amino acids. CDR1 and CDR2 from the germline V gene are MNHEY and SVGAGI.

The genes are TRBV19 and TRBJ1-2; 8 bases are a match to TRBD1. From germline, CDR1 is LNHDA and CDR2 SQIVND (reference sequence). The junction had 4 bases not matched to a gene; V was cut back by 7 bases and J by 3 bases. The CDR3 runs to 13 residues. CDR3 nucleotide sequence: TGTGCCAGTACGGACAGGGCCCACTATGGCTACACCTTC. This codes for CASTDRAHYGYTF.

The chain links TRBV7-6 to TRBJ1-1; tentative D call: TRBD1 (5 bases). Trimming pared 1 base from V and 6 bases from J, leaving 15 bases between. The CDR3 has 15 residues. Germline V CDR1 and CDR2: SGHVS, FNYEAQ. The CDR3, as DNA: TGTGCCAGCAGCTTAGGAATGGAGGGGCGGGCTGAAGCTTTCTTT. Translating gives CASSLGMEGRAEAFF.

The chain carries TRBV1 and TRBJ1-2. TRBV1 is designated a pseudogene. The CDR3 spans 9 residues. The CDR3 sequence: CTSNPRATF. The CDR3 DNA sequence: TGCACCAGCAACCCTCGAGCCACCTTC.

This clone was counted between two and nine times. The chain combines TRBV11-3 with TRBJ1-3; D gene ambiguous. The CDR3 covers 16 residues. Germline CDR1 and CDR2: SGHNT and YENEEA. V lost 4 bases to trimming and J lost 2 bases, with 15 bases between them. CDR3 bases: TGTGCCAGCAGCTCGTCCACAGTGGAAACTGGAAACACCATATATTTT. As protein: CASSSSTVETGNTIYF.

V and J are TRBV5-1 and TRBJ1-2; weak D call: TRBD1 (5 bases). This CDR3 is built from 16 residues. V was pared by 4 bases and J by 4 bases, with 20 bases between. The germline V gene encodes CDR1 SGHRS and CDR2 YFSETQ. CDR3 coding DNA: TGCGCCAGCAGCATAGGTCAGCGGGGCCCCATCTATGGCTACACCTTC. It yields the protein CASSIGQRGPIYGYTF.

This clone occurred a few times. This sequence joins TRBV6-6 and TRBJ1-5; D is unclear. The V gene's germline CDR1 is MNHNY and CDR2 SVGAGI (reference sequence). CDR3 length: 15 amino acids. Trimming pared 2 bases from V and 7 bases from J, leaving 15 bases between. CDR3 region: CASSYGFGVQQPQHF. DNA for the CDR3: TGTGCCAGCAGTTACGGGTTCGGAGTTCAGCAGCCCCAGCATTTT.

The chain carries TRBV7-2 and TRBJ1-6; D gene unclear. Germline CDR1 and CDR2: SGHTA and FQGNSA. V was shortened by 0 bases and J by 0 bases, with 3 bases between the two germline ends. The CDR3 is 15 amino acids. The CDR3 nucleotides read TGTGCCAGCAGCTTAGCCAGCTCCTATAATTCACCCCTCCACTTT. Protein sequence: CASSLASSYNSPLHF.

This chain joins TRBV19 and TRBJ2-1, with 9 bases lining up with TRBD2. CDR1 is LNHDA, CDR2 SQIVND, per germline (reference sequence). CDR3 size: 16 residues. V shed 3 bases, J shed 5 bases, and the junction held 8 bases outside the gene matches. The CDR3 region is CASSIFAGLADNEQFF. The CDR3 nucleotides are TGTGCCAGTAGTATTTTCGCGGGACTAGCCGACAATGAGCAGTTCTTC.

V usage is TRBV5-1 and J usage is TRBJ1-5; TRBD1 might be the D (5 bases). Germline V CDR1 and CDR2: SGHRS, YFSETQ. V shed 10 bases and J shed 4 bases, with 18 bases lying between them. The CDR3 totals 14 residues. CDR3 region: CAANPGGKNQPQHF. CDR3 nucleotide sequence: TGCGCCGCTAACCCTGGGGGGAAAAATCAGCCCCAGCATTTT.

The rearrangement joins TRBV7-9 to TRBJ1-2, with unresolved D. The V gene lost 2 bases and the J gene lost 1 base, with 11 bases spanning the gap. The CDR3 contains 15 residues. Germline CDR1 is SEHNR and CDR2 is FQNEAQ (reference sequence). Written as DNA, the CDR3 is TGTGCCAGCAGCTTAAATTCTGCAGATAACTATGGCTACACCTTC. Its protein product is CASSLNSADNYGYTF.